This T cell receptor (beta chain) comes out of a study of T cell changes during pregnancy in multiple sclerosis. The germline V gene has CDR1 SGDLS and CDR2 YYNGEE. Trimming removed 0 bases from V and 2 bases from J, with 13 bases in between. This CDR3 contains 16 residues. Clones were sequenced by immunoSEQ multiplex PCR, and TCRdb holds only the in-frame ones, with some missing. The sample lists approximately 39,000 clones; 92% were seen once. Sequencing used PBMCs (not recorded whether the cells were cultured). The clonotype comes from a female donor with multiple sclerosis, enrolled in a pregnancy study. V and J are TRBV9 and TRBJ2-3; possibly TRBD1 for D (5 bases). The DNA of the CDR3 is TGTGCCAGCAGCGTAGGGGGCGGTCCCGTCACAGATACGCAGTATTTT. Translating it yields CASSVGGGPVTDTQYF.